The 22 T cell receptor beta chains in this list originate from one sample, sequenced in a study of identical twins. TCRdb recomputed calls from the 5' RACE reads with MiXCR, one row per CDR3 protein. Of about 340,000 distinct CDR3 sequences listed, over 9% were seen once; the top ten hold around 7.8%. Separately, the same data were catalogued under a study of yellow fever vaccine responses in identical twins.

The sequencing sample was made of CD8+ T cells sorted from blood. The receptors come from a woman aged 18-29 years in good health.

This clonotype was seen a few times. V usage is TRBV5-1 and J usage is TRBJ2-1; 9 nucleotides agree with TRBD2. J lost 5 bases, V lost 1 base, and 7 bases had no gene match. From germline, CDR1 is SGHRS and CDR2 YFSETQ. The CDR3 is 16 residues long. CDR3 amino acids: CASSLLGGGVHNEQFF. The DNA for the CDR3 is TGCGCCAGCAGCTTGTTAGGCGGGGGGGTCCACAATGAGCAGTTCTTC.

This clonotype was counted between two and nine times. The V call is TRBV12-3 or TRBV12-4, the J call TRBJ2-1; D gene ambiguous. This CDR3 has 12 residues. V was pared by 3 bases and J by 6 bases, with 6 bases between. The CDR3 loop is CASSFQVNEQFF. CDR3 sequence (DNA): TGTGCCAGCAGTTTCCAGGTCAATGAGCAGTTCTTC.

The genes are TRBV6-6 and TRBJ2-7, with 8 bases lining up with TRBD2. The CDR3 length is 12 residues. Germline trimming cut 5 bases from V and 6 bases from J; bases unmatched to any gene: 3. Germline loops: CDR1 MNHNY, CDR2 SVGAGI (reference sequence). The CDR3 DNA is TGTGCCAGCAGTAACGGGGGGGGCGAGCAGTACTTC. As protein: CASSNGGGEQYF.

V is TRBV11-2 and J is TRBJ1-3; 7 bases are shared with TRBD1. The J segment lost 0 bases and the V segment lost 5 bases, leaving 4 bases of the junction unmatched. The CDR3 extends over 15 amino acids. Per germline, CDR1 SGHAT and CDR2 FQNNGV. CDR3 amino acids: CASSGGGRSGNTIYF. As DNA, the CDR3 is TGTGCCAGCAGCGGAGGGGGCCGCTCTGGAAACACCATATATTTT.

This rearrangement joins TRBV5-1 to TRBJ1-4, with a tentative D call TRBD1 (6 bases). Germline CDR1 and CDR2: SGHRS and YFSETQ. Trimming took 4 bases from V and 7 from J, leaving 20 bases between them. CDR3 length equals 16 residues. The CDR3, as DNA: TGCGCCAGCAGCCGGATACAGGGAACCGTTAGTGAAAAACTGTTTTTT. It translates to CASSRIQGTVSEKLFF.

This clonotype was recorded a few times. The J gene is TRBJ2-1, the V gene TRBV2; D possibly corresponds to TRBD2 (7 bases). V shed 8 bases and J shed 5 bases, with 13 bases lying between them. CDR1 SNHLY and CDR2 FYNNEI come from the germline V gene. The length of the CDR3 is 13 residues. The CDR3 protein is CASPGGLDNEQFF. DNA of the CDR3: TGTGCCAGCCCGGGGGGCCTGGACAATGAGCAGTTCTTC.

This clonotype has just a few counts. This chain links TRBV5-1 with TRBJ2-7, with 7 bases lining up with TRBD1. Unmatched junction bases numbered 7, after V lost 2 bases and J lost 2 bases. The germline V gene has CDR1 SGHRS and CDR2 YFSETQ. The CDR3 loop spans 15 amino acids. CDR3 sequence (DNA): TGCGCCAGCAGCTTCCGGGACAGATCCACCTACGAGCAGTACTTC. This sequence encodes CASSFRDRSTYEQYF. Complete variable domain (other parts from reference TRBV5-1 and TRBJ2-7): KAGVTQTPRYLIKTRGQQVTLSCSPISGHRSVSWYQQTPGQGLQFLFEYFSETQRNKGNFPGRFSGRQFSNSRSEMNVSTLELGDSALYLCASSFRDRSTYEQYFGPGTRLTVT.

This clonotype has more than one count but fewer than ten. This sequence joins TRBV5-1 and TRBJ2-5; 9 bases match TRBD2. The CDR3 consists of 17 residues. In germline, CDR1 is SGHRS, CDR2 YFSETQ. J lost 4 bases, V lost 0 bases, and 10 bases had no gene match. Written as DNA, the CDR3 is TGCGCCAGCAGCTTGGAGGTCCGCCTAGCGGGACGAGAGACCCAGTACTTC. Encoded protein: CASSLEVRLAGRETQYF.

In its sample, this clonotype was seen many times. The chain links TRBV5-1 to TRBJ2-1; 8 nucleotides line up with TRBD2. V lost 4 bases, J lost 4 bases, and 4 bases stayed unmatched. The germline V gene encodes CDR1 SGHRS and CDR2 YFSETQ. CDR3 length equals 14 residues. CDR3 residues: CASSPTSAYNEQFF. CDR3 nucleotide sequence: TGCGCCAGCAGCCCGACTAGCGCGTACAATGAGCAGTTCTTC.

V gene TRBV5-6 combines with J gene TRBJ2-1; no clear D gene. V was clipped by 2 bases and J by 7 bases, with 13 bases between them. From germline, CDR1 is SGHDT and CDR2 YYEEEE. This CDR3 spans 14 amino acids. Here the CDR3 DNA reads TGTGCCAGCAGCTTTTGGAACCGGCGAAATGAGCAGTTCTTC. It specifies CASSFWNRRNEQFF.

The chain has TRBV10-3 and TRBJ2-3, with D possibly TRBD2 on 5 matching bases. The V gene's germline CDR1 is ENHRY and CDR2 SYGVKD. This CDR3 region has 13 residues. V was pared by 7 bases and J by 3 bases, with 11 bases between. This chain's CDR3 is CAITTPGTDTQYF. The DNA of the CDR3 is TGTGCCATCACTACCCCGGGGACAGATACGCAGTATTTT.

This clonotype was observed at least ten times. The J gene is TRBJ1-1, the V gene TRBV20-1; perhaps TRBD1 as D (5 bases). The CDR3 has 15 amino acids. The ends were cut back, 6 bases at V and 7 bases at J, with 24 bases in the middle. The germline CDR1 and CDR2 sequences are DFQATT and SNEGSKA (reference sequence). This CDR3 is CSAKGQGSDRGEAFF. In nucleotides, the CDR3 is TGCAGTGCCAAGGGGCAAGGGTCCGACCGGGGTGAAGCTTTCTTT.

The rearrangement uses TRBV7-8 and TRBJ2-3; D might be TRBD1 or TRBD2, each matching 5 bases. This CDR3 is built from 16 residues. The V gene's germline CDR1 is SGHVS and CDR2 FQNEAQ. V lost 1 base, J lost 0 bases, and 11 bases lay in between. This CDR3 reads CASSLVRGSSTDTQYF. CDR3 sequence (DNA): TGTGCCAGCAGCTTAGTACGGGGCTCTAGCACAGATACGCAGTATTTT.

This clonotype was observed at least ten times. The chain employs TRBV27 and TRBJ2-1, with 9 bases that match TRBD2. The CDR3 contains 16 residues. V trimming: 5 bases; J trimming: 9 bases; junction bases outside the gene matches: 14. Germline CDR1 is MNHEY and CDR2 is SMNVEV (reference sequence). This CDR3 reads CASSPISGRYVGEQFF. The CDR3 nucleotides read TGTGCCAGCAGTCCGATAAGCGGGAGGTACGTGGGTGAGCAGTTCTTC.

The chain is built from TRBV7-9 and TRBJ1-2, with D possibly TRBD1 on 6 matching bases. The V and J ends lost 5 bases and 6 bases respectively, with 13 bases between them. This CDR3 region has 13 residues. The germline gives CDR1 SEHNR, CDR2 FQNEAQ (reference sequence). CDR3 loop: CASSDQGWDGYTF. CDR3 nucleotide sequence: TGTGCCAGCAGCGACCAGGGGTGGGATGGCTACACCTTC.

This chain links TRBV6-1 with TRBJ1-2, with unresolved D. This CDR3 spans 14 amino acids. Trimming pared 3 bases from V and 0 bases from J, leaving 8 bases between. From germline, CDR1 is MNHNS and CDR2 SASEGT. CDR3 loop: CASSDDIPNYGYTF. CDR3 DNA: TGTGCCAGCAGTGACGACATCCCTAACTATGGCTACACCTTC.

This clonotype was seen only a few times. The gene calls are TRBV7-8 and TRBJ2-1; 9 bases fit TRBD2. The junction had 9 bases not matched to a gene; V was cut back by 1 base and J by 8 bases. CDR3 length: 16 residues. Germline V CDR1 and CDR2: SGHVS, FQNEAQ. Here the CDR3 DNA reads TGTGCCAGCAGCTTAGTAGGCGGGGGGGCCAGCTATGAGCAGTTCTTC. It yields the protein CASSLVGGGASYEQFF.

The rearrangement links TRBV24-1 to TRBJ1-6; D unclear. Trimming removed 2 bases from V and 3 bases from J, with 4 bases in between. CDR3 size: 14 residues. Germline assignment: CDR1 KGHDR and CDR2 SFDVKD. As DNA, the CDR3 is TGTGCCACCAGTGATTCGAACTATAATTCACCCCTCCACTTT. Residues: CATSDSNYNSPLHF.

This clonotype was counted only a few times. This sequence joins TRBV7-9 and TRBJ2-2, with D unclear. V dropped 1 base and J dropped 4 bases, with 10 bases sitting between them. CDR3 length: 15 residues. CDR1 and CDR2 from the germline V gene are SEHNR and FQNEAQ (reference sequence). This chain's CDR3 is CASSLESWGTGELFF. The CDR3 DNA follows: TGTGCCAGCAGCTTAGAGTCGTGGGGCACCGGGGAGCTGTTTTTT.

The table lists this clonotype with many counts. The gene calls are TRBV11-3 and TRBJ2-1; D not resolved. This CDR3 region has 13 residues. CDR1 and CDR2 (germline): SGHNT, YENEEA. Trimming removed 1 base from V and 8 bases from J, with 9 bases in between. CDR3 bases: TGTGCCAGCAGCTTAGGAGGCGCGTATGAGCAGTTCTTC. Amino acid sequence: CASSLGGAYEQFF.

A word on this clonotype: One end of the junction does not line up with germline, which may come from a read error. This chain uses TRBV20-1 with TRBJ2-2; 11 positions agree with TRBD1. Germline assignment: CDR1 DFQATT and CDR2 SNEGSKA (reference sequence). The length of the CDR3 is 17 residues. In nucleotides, the CDR3 is TGCAGCGCTAGAGATGGCGGAGGGGACAGGGGGTCCGGGGAGCTGTTTTTT. Translation: CSARDGGGDRGSGELFF.

This clonotype showed up just a few times. This chain links TRBV4-2 with TRBJ2-5; the match to TRBD2 covers 10 bases. J gave up 5 bases and V 1 base, and 10 bases lay outside the gene matches. The CDR3 spans 17 residues. Germline-derived CDR1 and CDR2 are LGHNA and YNFKEQ. DNA for the CDR3: TGTGCCAGCAGCCAAGGGACCAAGCGGGAGGGCCTGGAGACCCAGTACTTC. It specifies CASSQGTKREGLETQYF.